In its sample, the clone carrying this T cell receptor (beta chain) was seen a few times. This specimen belongs to a study of T-cell reconstitution after alpha-beta-depleted transplantation in children. Researchers prepared the TCRbeta library using unique molecular identifiers, the study reports. TCRdb itself ran the PCR reads through MiXCR, one entry per CDR3 protein. Of some 600,000 distinct CDR3 sequences detected, 16% appear once; the ten largest clones hold about 1.1%. This clonotype was sampled from a human donor who donated a stem cell graft to a child with acute myeloid leukemia. The sample was PBMCs from the stem cell graft donor, taken from the stem cell graft.

As DNA, the CDR3 is TGTGCCAGCAACGACCTAGCGGGGGTCGCCTACAATGAGCAGTTCTTC. Residues: CASNDLAGVAYNEQFF. The chain combines TRBV5-6 with TRBJ2-1; TRBD2 matches at 10 bases. V gave up 6 bases and J gave up 2 bases; unmatched junction bases: 8. Looked up from germline, CDR1 is SGHDT and CDR2 is YYEEEE. The CDR3 has 16 amino acids.